These T cell receptor beta chains were read from a single sample in a study of blood T cell repertoires in COVID-19. Generated by immunoSEQ multiplex PCR, the TCRdb table keeps only in-frame clones and is missing some. The sample shows more than 250,000 clones, around 87% of them seen only once. The sequencing sample was made of peripheral blood. The receptor set was obtained from a man between 18 and 35 years old with active or convalescent COVID-19. Each CDR3 is given with its conserved first and last residue. Each record gives: V gene, clone size, D gene, J gene, CDR3 protein, CDR3 DNA. D genes are given only for firm matches. Expanded clones get a size class; other rows say once, few or many, or leave the size out.

v_call: TRBV28; clone_size: many; d_call: -; j_call: TRBJ1-2; cdr3_aa: CATGPERKHYGYTF; cdr3_nt: TGTGCTACAGGGCCCGAAAGGAAACACTATGGCTACACCTTC
v_call: TRBV29-1; clone_size: -; d_call: TRBD1; j_call: TRBJ2-3; cdr3_aa: CSVGLRDRNLDTQYF; cdr3_nt: TGCAGCGTTGGCCTTCGGGACAGGAACCTAGATACGCAGTATTTT
v_call: TRBV5-1; clone_size: -; d_call: -; j_call: TRBJ2-7; cdr3_aa: CASSLGREQYF; cdr3_nt: TGCGCCAGCAGCTTGGGTCGGGAGCAGTACTTC
v_call: TRBV28; clone_size: -; d_call: -; j_call: TRBJ1-2; cdr3_aa: CASREGAYGYTF; cdr3_nt: TGTGCCAGCAGAGAAGGGGCCTATGGCTACACCTTC
v_call: TRBV5-1; clone_size: -; d_call: -; j_call: TRBJ1-6; cdr3_aa: CASSAGDGVSPLHF; cdr3_nt: TGCGCCAGCAGCGCGGGGGACGGGGTTTCACCCCTCCACTTT
v_call: TRBV7-9; clone_size: -; d_call: TRBD2; j_call: TRBJ2-2; cdr3_aa: CASSSYSAGGSTGELFF; cdr3_nt: TGTGCCAGCAGCTCGTACTCAGCGGGAGGTAGCACCGGGGAGCTGTTTTTT
v_call: TRBV3-1/TRBV3-2; clone_size: -; d_call: TRBD1; j_call: TRBJ2-7; cdr3_aa: CASSHLDRGNEQYF; cdr3_nt: TGTGCCAGCAGCCACCTCGACAGGGGCAACGAGCAGTACTTC
v_call: TRBV18; clone_size: -; d_call: -; j_call: TRBJ2-7; cdr3_aa: CASSLGRSDYEQYF; cdr3_nt: TGTGCCAGCTCACTCGGCCGGAGCGACTACGAGCAGTACTTC
v_call: TRBV30; clone_size: -; d_call: TRBD1; j_call: TRBJ2-7; cdr3_aa: CAWSEDRVGEQYF; cdr3_nt: TGTGCCTGGAGCGAGGACAGGGTCGGCGAGCAGTACTTC
v_call: TRBV6-1; clone_size: -; d_call: TRBD1; j_call: TRBJ1-5; cdr3_aa: CASSEAAGGTYQPQHF; cdr3_nt: TGTGCCAGCAGTGAAGCGGCAGGGGGGACGTATCAGCCCCAGCATTTT
v_call: TRBV2; clone_size: -; d_call: TRBD2; j_call: TRBJ2-7; cdr3_aa: CASRDLPGLAGTQRPYEQYF; cdr3_nt: TGTGCCAGCAGGGACTTACCGGGACTAGCGGGAACTCAGAGACCCTACGAGCAGTACTTC